Sequencing of this T cell receptor (beta chain) was carried out in a study of T cells in Graves' hyperthyroidism and ophthalmopathy. Template material for amplifying TCR beta CDR3 regions consisted of RNA transcripts. The study used the HTBI primer set for a first-round RT-PCR of the TCR CDR3. MiXCR was run by TCRdb on the multiplex PCR reads, yielding one entry per CDR3 protein. The repertoire holds 600,000 to 900,000 distinct CDR3 sequences, with about 17% as singletons. This CDR3 region has 15 residues. The germline gives CDR1 SGHTA, CDR2 FQGNSA. V lost 2 bases and J lost 4, with 15 bases in between. Notes on the study in general: Blood also carried most thyroid clonotypes expanded above 0.001. Before onset, ophthalmopathy was predicted by the model a median roughly 6.8 months earlier. Ophthalmopathy stood apart from stable hyperthyroidism in a 13 V-J model.

This clonotype was counted at least ten times. Its specificity is unknown. This chain connects TRBV7-2 to TRBJ2-7; D may match TRBD1 or TRBD2 (6 bases each). The sequencing sample was made of blood. This clonotype originated in a man aged 18 to 30 with Graves' hyperthyroidism. The CDR3 DNA reads TGTGCCAGCAGCTTAAACGGAGGGGGATTTTACGAGCAGTACTTC. Its translation is CASSLNGGGFYEQYF.